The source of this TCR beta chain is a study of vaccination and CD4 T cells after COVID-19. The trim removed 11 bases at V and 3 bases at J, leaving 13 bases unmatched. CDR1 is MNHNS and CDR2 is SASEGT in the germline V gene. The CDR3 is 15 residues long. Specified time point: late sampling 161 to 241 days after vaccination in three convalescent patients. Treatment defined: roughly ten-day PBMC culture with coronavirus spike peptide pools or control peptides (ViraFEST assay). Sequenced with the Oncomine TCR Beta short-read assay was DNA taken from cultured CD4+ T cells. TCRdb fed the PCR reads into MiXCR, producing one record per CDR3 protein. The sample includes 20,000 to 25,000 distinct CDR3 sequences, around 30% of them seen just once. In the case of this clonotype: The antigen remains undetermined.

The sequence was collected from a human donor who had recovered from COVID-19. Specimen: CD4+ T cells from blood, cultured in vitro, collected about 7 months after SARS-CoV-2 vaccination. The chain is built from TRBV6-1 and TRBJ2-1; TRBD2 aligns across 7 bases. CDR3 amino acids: CAAATSTRHYNEQFF. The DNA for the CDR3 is TGTGCCGCCGCGACTAGCACCAGACACTACAATGAGCAGTTCTTC.